Reported below is one T cell receptor beta chain. Its antigen is not identified. This entry belongs to a study of cytomegalovirus exposure and HLA in healthy donors. Study background: HLA-typed donors were the source of approximately 85 million unique TCRs, which an early data release held.

The study, taken as a whole, reports: TCR beta sequences reportedly predicted the HLA-A and HLA-B alleles of most subjects accurately. A previous analysis found most TCR beta V segments productive roughly 87% or roughly 30% of the time.

This PCR relied on a set of 60 Vbeta primers and 13 Jbeta primers. Clones were read by immunoSEQ multiplex PCR, and TCRdb kept only the in-frame ones, dropping some. The table has about 140,000 clones, approximately 73% seen once. V was pared by 6 bases and J by 7 bases, with 21 bases between. CDR1 LNHDA and CDR2 SQIVND come from the germline V gene (reference sequence). The length of the CDR3 is 15 residues. The sample consisted of PBMCs. The rearrangement uses TRBV19 and TRBJ1-2, with D possibly TRBD1 on 6 matching bases. The receptor was isolated from a man aged 25 to 45 in good health and CMV-seropositive. The CDR3 bases are TGTGCCAGTAGAGATGGGGGGGCAAATGGTGGTGGCTACACCTTC. As protein: CASRDGGANGGGYTF.